Each of the 5 T cell receptor beta chains below was sequenced from the same sample in a study of T cell responses to AZD1222 COVID-19 vaccine. TCRdb keeps only in-frame clones here, not all; method: immunoSEQ multiplex PCR. The sample has some 97,000 clones; over 75% are singletons. Here the sequenced sample was peripheral blood, taken on day 0 of MenACWY control vaccination. The receptors derive from an adult in good health.

The gene calls are TRBV6-5 and TRBJ1-1; 7 bases are shared with TRBD1. The CDR3 is 14 amino acids. The V and J ends lost 6 bases and 1 base, in that order; junction bases with no gene match: 5. Germline V gene lookup returns CDR1 MNHEY and CDR2 SVGAGI. The CDR3 region has the DNA TGTGCCAGCAGCCCGGGACAGAGGAACACTGAAGCTTTCTTT. Protein sequence: CASSPGQRNTEAFF.

The CDR3 sequence: CSVKSGVAPDTQYF. DNA for the CDR3: TGCAGCGTTAAAAGCGGGGTGGCCCCAGATACGCAGTATTTT. J is TRBJ2-3 and V is TRBV29-1; 7 bases agree with TRBD2. Germline CDR1 and CDR2: SQVTM and ANQGSEA. CDR3 length: 14 amino acids. V shed 5 bases and J 4 bases; nucleotides not matched to a gene: 9.

This rearrangement joins TRBV11-3 to TRBJ2-7; D call uncertain. This CDR3 is built from 13 residues. V lost 3 bases to trimming and J lost 0 bases, with 6 bases between them. Germline-derived CDR1 and CDR2 are SGHNT and YENEEA. DNA for the CDR3: TGTGCCAGCAGCTTTTCCGTCTCCTACGAGCAGTACTTC. Translated: CASSFSVSYEQYF.

There are a few counts of this clone. J is TRBJ2-7 and V is TRBV6-5, with 11 bases that match TRBD1. The CDR3 is 16 residues long. The junction had 9 bases not matched to a gene; V was cut back by 4 bases and J by 4 bases. The V gene's germline CDR1 is MNHEY and CDR2 SVGAGI. The CDR3 loop reads CASSLMTGTGGYEQYF. The CDR3 DNA reads TGTGCCAGCAGTTTAATGACAGGGACAGGGGGTTACGAGCAGTACTTC.

V is TRBV28 and J is TRBJ1-1; no definite D call. The ends were cut back, 3 bases at V and 0 bases at J, with 8 bases in the middle. The CDR3 totals 14 residues. Germline CDR1 reads MDHEN; CDR2 reads SYDVKM. The CDR3 DNA reads TGTGCCAGCAGTTTCCTTGGCATGAACACTGAAGCTTTCTTT. Translating it yields CASSFLGMNTEAFF.